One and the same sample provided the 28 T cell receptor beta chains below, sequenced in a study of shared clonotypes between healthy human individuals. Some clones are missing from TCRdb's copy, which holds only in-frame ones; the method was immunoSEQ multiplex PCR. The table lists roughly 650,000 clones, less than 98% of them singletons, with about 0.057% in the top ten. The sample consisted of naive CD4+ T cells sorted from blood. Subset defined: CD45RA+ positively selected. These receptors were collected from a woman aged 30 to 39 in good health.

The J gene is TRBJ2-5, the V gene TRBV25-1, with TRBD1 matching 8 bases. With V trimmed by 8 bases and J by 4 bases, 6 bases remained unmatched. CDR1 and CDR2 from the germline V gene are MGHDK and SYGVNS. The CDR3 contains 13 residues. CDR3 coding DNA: TGTGCCAGCTCCAGGACAGGGCTAGAGACCCAGTACTTC. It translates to CASSRTGLETQYF.

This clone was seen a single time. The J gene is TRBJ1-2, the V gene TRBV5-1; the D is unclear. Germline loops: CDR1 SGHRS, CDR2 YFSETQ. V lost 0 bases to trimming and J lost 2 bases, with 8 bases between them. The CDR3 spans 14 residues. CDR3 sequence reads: CASSLESRNYGYTF. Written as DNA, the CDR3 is TGCGCCAGCAGCTTGGAATCCCGCAACTATGGCTACACCTTC.

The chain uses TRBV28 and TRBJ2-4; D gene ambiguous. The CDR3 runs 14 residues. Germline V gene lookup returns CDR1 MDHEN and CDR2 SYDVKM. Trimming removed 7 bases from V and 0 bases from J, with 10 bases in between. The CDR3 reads CASTPLLAKNIQYF. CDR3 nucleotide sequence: TGTGCCAGCACCCCGTTACTAGCCAAAAACATTCAGTACTTC.

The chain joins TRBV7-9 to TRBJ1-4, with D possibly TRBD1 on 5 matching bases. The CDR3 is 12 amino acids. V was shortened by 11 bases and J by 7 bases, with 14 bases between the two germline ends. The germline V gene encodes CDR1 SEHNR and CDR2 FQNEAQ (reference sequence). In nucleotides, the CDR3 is TGTGCCGCCGGGGAGGGGAGTGAAAAACTGTTTTTT. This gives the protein CAAGEGSEKLFF. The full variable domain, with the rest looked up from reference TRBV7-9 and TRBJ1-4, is DTGVSQNPRHKITKRGQNVTFRCDPISEHNRLYWYRQTLGQGPEFLTYFQNEAQLEKSRLLSDRFSAERPKGSFSTLEIQRTEQGDSAMYLCAAGEGSEKLFFGSGTQLSVL.

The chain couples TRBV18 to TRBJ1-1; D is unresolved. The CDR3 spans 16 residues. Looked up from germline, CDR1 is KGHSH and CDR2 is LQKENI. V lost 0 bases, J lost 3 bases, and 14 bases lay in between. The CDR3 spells CASSPPHLSWDTEAFF. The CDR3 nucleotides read TGTGCCAGCTCACCACCGCATCTCTCCTGGGACACTGAAGCTTTCTTT.

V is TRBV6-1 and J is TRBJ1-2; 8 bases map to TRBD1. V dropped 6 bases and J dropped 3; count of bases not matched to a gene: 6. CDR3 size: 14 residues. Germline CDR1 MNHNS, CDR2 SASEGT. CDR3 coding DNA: TGTGCCAGCAGGGGGGACAGGCACTACTATGGCTACACCTTC. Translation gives CASRGDRHYYGYTF.

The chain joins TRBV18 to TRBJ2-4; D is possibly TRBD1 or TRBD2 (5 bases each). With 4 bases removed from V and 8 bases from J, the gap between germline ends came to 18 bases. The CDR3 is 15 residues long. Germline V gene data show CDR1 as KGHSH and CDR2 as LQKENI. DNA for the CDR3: TGTGCCAGCTCACTACGGGACGGCAGAAGGGACATTCAGTACTTC. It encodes CASSLRDGRRDIQYF.

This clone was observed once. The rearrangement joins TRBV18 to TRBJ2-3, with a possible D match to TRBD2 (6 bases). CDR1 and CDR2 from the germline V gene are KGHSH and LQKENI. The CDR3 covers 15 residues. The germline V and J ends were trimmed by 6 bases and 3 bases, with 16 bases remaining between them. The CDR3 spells CASSQVGSGTDTQYF. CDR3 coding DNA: TGTGCCAGCTCGCAGGTCGGGAGTGGGACAGATACGCAGTATTTT. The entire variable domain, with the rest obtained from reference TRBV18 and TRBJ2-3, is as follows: NAGVMQNPRHLVRRRGQEARLRCSPMKGHSHVYWYRQLPEEGLKFMVYLQKENIIDESGMPKERFSAEFPKEGPSILRIQQVVRGDSAAYFCASSQVGSGTDTQYFGPGTRLTVL.

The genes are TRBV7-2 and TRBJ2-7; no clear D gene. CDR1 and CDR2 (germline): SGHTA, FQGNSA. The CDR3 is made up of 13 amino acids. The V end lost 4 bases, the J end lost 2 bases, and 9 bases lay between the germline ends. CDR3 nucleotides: TGTGCCAGCAGCTATCATCTTACCTACGAGCAGTACTTC. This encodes CASSYHLTYEQYF.

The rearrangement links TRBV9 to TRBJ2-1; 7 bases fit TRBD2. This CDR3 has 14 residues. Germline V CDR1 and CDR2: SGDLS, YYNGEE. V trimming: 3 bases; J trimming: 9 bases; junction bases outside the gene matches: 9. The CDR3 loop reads CASSAVGGPLEQFF. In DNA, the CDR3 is TGTGCCAGCAGCGCAGTGGGAGGGCCACTTGAGCAGTTCTTC.

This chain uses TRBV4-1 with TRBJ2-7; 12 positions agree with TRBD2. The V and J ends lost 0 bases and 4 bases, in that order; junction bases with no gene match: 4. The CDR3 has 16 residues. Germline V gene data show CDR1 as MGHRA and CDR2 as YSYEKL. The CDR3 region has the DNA TGCGCCAGCAGCCAAGATTCCACTAGCGGGAGGTACGAGCAGTACTTC. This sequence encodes CASSQDSTSGRYEQYF.

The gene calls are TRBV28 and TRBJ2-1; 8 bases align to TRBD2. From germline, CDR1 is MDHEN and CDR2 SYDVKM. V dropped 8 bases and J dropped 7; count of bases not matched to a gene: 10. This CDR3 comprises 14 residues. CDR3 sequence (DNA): TGTGCCAGCCAATCAAAGCGGGAGAAGAATGAGCAGTTCTTC. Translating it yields CASQSKREKNEQFF.

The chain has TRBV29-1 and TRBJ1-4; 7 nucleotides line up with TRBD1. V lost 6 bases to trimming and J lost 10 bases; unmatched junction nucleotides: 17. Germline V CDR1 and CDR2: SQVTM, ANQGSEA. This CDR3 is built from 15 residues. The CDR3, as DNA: TGCAGCGTCCCTGACGTGACAGGGCTGAGTGGAAAACTGTTTTTT. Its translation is CSVPDVTGLSGKLFF.

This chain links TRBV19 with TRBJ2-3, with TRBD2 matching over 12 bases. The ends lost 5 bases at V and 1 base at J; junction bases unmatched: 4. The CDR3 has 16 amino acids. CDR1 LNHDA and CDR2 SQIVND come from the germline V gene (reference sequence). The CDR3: CASSPRLAGGTDTQYF. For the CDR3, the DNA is TGTGCCAGTAGTCCACGACTAGCGGGAGGCACAGATACGCAGTATTTT.

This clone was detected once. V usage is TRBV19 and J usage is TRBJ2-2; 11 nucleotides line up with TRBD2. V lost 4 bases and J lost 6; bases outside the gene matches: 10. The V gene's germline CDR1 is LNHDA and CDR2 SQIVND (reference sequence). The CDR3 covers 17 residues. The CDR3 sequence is CASSSHRLAGRAGELFF. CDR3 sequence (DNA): TGTGCCAGTAGTAGCCATCGACTAGCGGGGAGGGCCGGGGAGCTGTTTTTT.

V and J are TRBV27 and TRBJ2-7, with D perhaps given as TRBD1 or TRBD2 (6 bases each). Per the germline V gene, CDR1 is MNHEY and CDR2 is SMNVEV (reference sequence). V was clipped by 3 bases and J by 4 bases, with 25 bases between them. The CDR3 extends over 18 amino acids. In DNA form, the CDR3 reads TGTGCCAGCAGTTTTGTAGGCAGGGGAGGTAAAAGGGTTTACGAGCAGTACTTC. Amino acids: CASSFVGRGGKRVYEQYF.

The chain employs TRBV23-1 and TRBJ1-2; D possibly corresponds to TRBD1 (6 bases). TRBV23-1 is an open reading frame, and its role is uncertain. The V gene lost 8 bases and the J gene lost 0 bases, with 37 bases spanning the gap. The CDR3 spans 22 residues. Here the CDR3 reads CASLRAGGSGRIYRHANYGYTF. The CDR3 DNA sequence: TGCGCCAGCCTCAGGGCGGGGGGCTCAGGCCGTATCTATCGACATGCTAACTATGGCTACACCTTC.

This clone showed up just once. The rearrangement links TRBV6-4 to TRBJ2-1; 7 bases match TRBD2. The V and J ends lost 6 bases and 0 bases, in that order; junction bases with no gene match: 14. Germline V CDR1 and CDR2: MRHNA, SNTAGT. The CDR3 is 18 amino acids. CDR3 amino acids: CASRGLNGSYSSYNEQFF. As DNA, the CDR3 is TGTGCCAGCAGGGGACTAAACGGTAGTTACAGCTCCTACAATGAGCAGTTCTTC.

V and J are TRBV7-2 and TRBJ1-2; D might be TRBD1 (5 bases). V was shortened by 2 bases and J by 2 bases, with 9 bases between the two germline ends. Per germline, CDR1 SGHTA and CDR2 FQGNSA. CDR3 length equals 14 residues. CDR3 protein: CASSLTGVNYGYTF. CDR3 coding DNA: TGTGCCAGCAGCTTAACAGGCGTAAACTATGGCTACACCTTC.

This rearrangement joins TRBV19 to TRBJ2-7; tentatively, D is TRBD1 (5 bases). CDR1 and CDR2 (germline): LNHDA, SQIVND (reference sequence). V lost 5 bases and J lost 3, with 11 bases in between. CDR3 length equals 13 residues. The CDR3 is CASSSQVFYEQYF. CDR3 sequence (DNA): TGTGCCAGTAGTTCACAGGTTTTCTACGAGCAGTACTTC.

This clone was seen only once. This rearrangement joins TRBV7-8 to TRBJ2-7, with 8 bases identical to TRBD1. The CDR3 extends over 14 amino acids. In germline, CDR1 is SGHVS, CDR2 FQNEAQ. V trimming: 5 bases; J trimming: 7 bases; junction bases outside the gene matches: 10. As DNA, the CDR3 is TGTGCCAGCAGCCCTCAAGGACAGGGTTGGGAGCAGTACTTC. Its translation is CASSPQGQGWEQYF.

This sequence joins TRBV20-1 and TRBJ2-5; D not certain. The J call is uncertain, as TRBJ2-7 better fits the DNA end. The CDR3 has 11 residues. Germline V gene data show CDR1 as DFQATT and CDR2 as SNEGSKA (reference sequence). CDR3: CSARIRHEQYF. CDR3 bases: TGCAGTGCTAGAATACGTCACGAGCAGTACTTC.

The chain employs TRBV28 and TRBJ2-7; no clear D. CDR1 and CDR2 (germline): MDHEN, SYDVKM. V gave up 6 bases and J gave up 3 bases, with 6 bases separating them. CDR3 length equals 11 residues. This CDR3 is CASSNYYEQYF. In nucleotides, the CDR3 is TGTGCCAGCAGCAACTACTACGAGCAGTACTTC. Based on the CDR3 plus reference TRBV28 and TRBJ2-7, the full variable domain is DVKVTQSSRYLVKRTGEKVFLECVQDMDHENMFWYRQDPGLGLRLIYFSYDVKMKEKGDIPEGYSVSREKKERFSLILESASTNQTSMYLCASSNYYEQYFGPGTRLTVT.

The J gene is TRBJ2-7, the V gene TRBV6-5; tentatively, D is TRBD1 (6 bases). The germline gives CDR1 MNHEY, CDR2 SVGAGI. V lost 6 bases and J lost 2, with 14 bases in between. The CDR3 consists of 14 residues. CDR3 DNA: TGTGCCAGCAGCACCGGACAGTCGACCTACGAGCAGTACTTC. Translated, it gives CASSTGQSTYEQYF.

CDR3 coding DNA: TGCAGCGTTCACAGGGGGTTGTCTGAAGCTTTCTTT. This encodes CSVHRGLSEAFF. The chain uses TRBV29-1 and TRBJ1-1; 8 bases line up with TRBD1. CDR1 and CDR2 (germline): SQVTM, ANQGSEA. The CDR3 covers 12 residues. The V segment lost 5 bases and the J segment 6 bases; nucleotides outside the gene matches: 5.

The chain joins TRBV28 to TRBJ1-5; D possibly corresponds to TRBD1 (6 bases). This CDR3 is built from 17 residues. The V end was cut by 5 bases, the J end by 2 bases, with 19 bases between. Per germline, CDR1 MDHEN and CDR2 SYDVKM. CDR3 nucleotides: TGTGCCAGCAGTCCCATAGGGCAGGGGCGCCGCAATCAGCCCCAGCATTTT. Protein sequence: CASSPIGQGRRNQPQHF.

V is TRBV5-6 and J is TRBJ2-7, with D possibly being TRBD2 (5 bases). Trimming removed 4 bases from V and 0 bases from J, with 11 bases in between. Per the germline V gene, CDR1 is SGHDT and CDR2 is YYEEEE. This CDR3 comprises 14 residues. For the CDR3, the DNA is TGTGCCAGCAGCGGGCGGGCGAGCTCCTACGAGCAGTACTTC. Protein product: CASSGRASSYEQYF.

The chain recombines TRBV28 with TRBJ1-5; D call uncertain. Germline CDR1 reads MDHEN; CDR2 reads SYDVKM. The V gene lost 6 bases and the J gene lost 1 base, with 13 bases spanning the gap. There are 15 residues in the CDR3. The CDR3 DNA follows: TGTGCCAGCAGCCCTACAGAGTCGAGCAATCAGCCCCAGCATTTT. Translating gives CASSPTESSNQPQHF.